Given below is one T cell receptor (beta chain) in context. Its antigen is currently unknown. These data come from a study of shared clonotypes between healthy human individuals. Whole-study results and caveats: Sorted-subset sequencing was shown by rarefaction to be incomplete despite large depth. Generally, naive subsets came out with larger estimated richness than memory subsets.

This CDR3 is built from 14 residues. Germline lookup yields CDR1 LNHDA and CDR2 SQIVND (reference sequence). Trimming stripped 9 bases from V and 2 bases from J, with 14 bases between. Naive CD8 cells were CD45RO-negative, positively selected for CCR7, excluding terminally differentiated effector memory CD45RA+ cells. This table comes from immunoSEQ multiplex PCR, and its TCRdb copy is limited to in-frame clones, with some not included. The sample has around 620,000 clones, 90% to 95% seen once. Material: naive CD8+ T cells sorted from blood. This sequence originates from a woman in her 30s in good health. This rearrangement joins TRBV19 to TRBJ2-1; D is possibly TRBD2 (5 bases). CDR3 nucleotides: TGTGCCAGCAAGGGAGAGCCTACCTACAATGAGCAGTTCTTC. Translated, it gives CASKGEPTYNEQFF.